Following are 25 T cell receptor beta chains from one sample sequenced in a study of Graves' ophthalmopathy and Graves' hyperthyroidism. Researchers took RNA transcripts and amplified TCR beta CDR3 regions from them. First-round RT-PCR relied on HTBI primers, and a second-round multiplex PCR came next. TCRdb ran MiXCR on the multiplex PCR reads and lists one entry per CDR3 protein. The profile shows under 350,000 distinct CDR3 sequences, roughly 17% of them singletons. The sequencing sample was made of peripheral blood. The receptors originated from an adult man with Graves' ophthalmopathy.

There are a few counts of this clonotype. This chain links TRBV20-1 with TRBJ2-7; D not resolved. This CDR3 is 13 amino acids long. V shed 5 bases and J shed 3 bases, with 14 bases lying between them. Germline assignment: CDR1 DFQATT and CDR2 SNEGSKA (reference sequence). CDR3 in DNA: TGCAGTGCTTCAGGTTCCTCCGGCTACGAGCAGTACTTC. It encodes CSASGSSGYEQYF.

This clonotype was seen at least ten times. The chain combines TRBV12-3 or TRBV12-4 with TRBJ1-6; tentatively, D is TRBD1 (5 bases). Trimming stripped 8 bases from V and 5 bases from J, with 13 bases between. The CDR3 is 14 amino acids. This CDR3 is CASSRGSNNSPLHF. In DNA form, the CDR3 reads TGTGCCAGCTCCCGGGGCAGTAATAATTCACCCCTCCACTTT.

This clonotype has ten or more counts. The rearrangement links TRBV15 to TRBJ1-1; TRBD1 might be the D (5 bases). Germline CDR1 reads LNHNV; CDR2 reads YYDKDF (reference sequence). The length of the CDR3 is 14 residues. The V and J ends lost 1 base and 3 bases respectively, with 9 bases between them. The CDR3 region is CATSRAGSDTEAFF. The CDR3 DNA reads TGTGCCACCAGCAGAGCAGGGTCCGACACTGAAGCTTTCTTT. The entire variable domain, with the rest obtained from reference TRBV15 and TRBJ1-1, is as follows: DAMVIQNPRYQVTQFGKPVTLSCSQTLNHNVMYWYQQKSSQAPKLLFHYYDKDFNNEADTPDNFQSRRPNTSFCFLDIRSPGLGDTAMYLCATSRAGSDTEAFFGQGTRLTVV.

This clonotype was picked up many times. The V gene is TRBV20-1, the J gene TRBJ1-5; 9 bases map to TRBD1. Germline V gives CDR1 DFQATT, CDR2 SNEGSKA (reference sequence). This CDR3 comprises 15 residues. V lost 0 bases, J lost 8 bases, and 8 bases stayed unmatched. The CDR3 DNA is TGCAGTGCTAGAGATTGGGGACAGGGCTTTGAGCCCCAGCATTTT. Translation: CSARDWGQGFEPQHF.

This clonotype occurred many times. In nucleotides, the CDR3 is TGTGCCAGCAGTTATCAACTGGGGATGGCCGATGTCGAGCAGTACTTC. It encodes CASSYQLGMADVEQYF. The rearrangement joins TRBV6-2 or TRBV6-3 to TRBJ2-7; no reliable D call. Between the trimmed V and J ends, which lost 3 bases and 6 bases, there was a span of 21 bases. CDR1 is MNHEY, CDR2 SVGEGT, per germline. The CDR3 is 16 amino acids.

This clonotype was detected ten times or more. This sequence joins TRBV18 and TRBJ2-6; 10 bases align to TRBD2. V was pared by 3 bases and J by 0 bases, with 5 bases of the junction left unmatched. Germline V gene data show CDR1 as KGHSH and CDR2 as LQKENI. This CDR3 has 18 residues. CDR3 sequence (DNA): TGTGCCAGCTCACCCCCAGTAGCGGGGGGCTCTGGGGCCAACGTCCTGACTTTC. Translating gives CASSPPVAGGSGANVLTF. The full variable domain, rest sourced from reference TRBV18 and TRBJ2-6, is NAGVMQNPRHLVRRRGQEARLRCSPMKGHSHVYWYRQLPEEGLKFMVYLQKENIIDESGMPKERFSAEFPKEGPSILRIQQVVRGDSAAYFCASSPPVAGGSGANVLTFGAGSRLTVL.

This clonotype was seen repeatedly, ten times or more. The V gene is TRBV28, the J gene TRBJ1-6; the match to TRBD1 covers 9 bases. The CDR3 is 17 residues long. Germline V gives CDR1 MDHEN, CDR2 SYDVKM. Trimming at V came to 1 base and at J to 14 bases, leaving 15 bases not matched to a gene. The CDR3 region is CASSLSMNPGQGLALHF. CDR3 sequence (DNA): TGTGCCAGCAGTTTATCCATGAATCCGGGACAGGGTCTGGCCCTCCACTTT.

This clonotype was recorded a few times. The chain carries TRBV11-2 and TRBJ2-5; 7 nucleotides line up with TRBD2. There are 16 residues in the CDR3. Germline lookup yields CDR1 SGHAT and CDR2 FQNNGV. V was clipped by 4 bases and J by 0 bases; unmatched bases: 8. The CDR3 bases are TGTGCCAGCAGCTACCGACTAGCTTCGTACCAAGAGACCCAGTACTTC. It specifies CASSYRLASYQETQYF.

This clonotype was recorded many times. V and J are TRBV6-5 and TRBJ1-6; D uncertain. Germline V lookup: CDR1 MNHEY, CDR2 SVGAGI. The CDR3 is made up of 14 amino acids. The ends were cut back, 5 bases at V and 7 bases at J, with 12 bases in the middle. CDR3 bases: TGTGCCAGCAGTCCCCGTATGGGGAATTCACCCCTCCACTTT. It is translated as CASSPRMGNSPLHF.

There are many counts of this clonotype. The J gene is TRBJ1-2, the V gene TRBV6-2 or TRBV6-3, with TRBD1 identical over 9 bases. From germline, CDR1 is MNHEY and CDR2 SVGEGT. The CDR3 spans 16 residues. Trimming cost V 6 bases and J 6 bases; bases outside gene matches: 14. CDR3 DNA: TGTGCCAGCAGCACATTCCGGGACAGGGTTCGTCATGGCTACACCTTC. Amino acids: CASSTFRDRVRHGYTF.

This clonotype was detected a few times. This chain joins TRBV15 and TRBJ2-5; 11 nucleotides match TRBD2. The CDR3 length is 15 residues. The germline V gene encodes CDR1 LNHNV and CDR2 YYDKDF (reference sequence). V was clipped by 3 bases and J by 5 bases; unmatched bases: 5. The CDR3 DNA is TGTGCCACCAGCAGCAGGGGACTAGCGGTTGAGACCCAGTACTTC. Protein product: CATSSRGLAVETQYF.

This clonotype was counted at least ten times. The chain carries TRBV4-1 and TRBJ1-5; D not resolved. Deletions cut 4 bases from V and 0 bases from J, with 7 bases between. Germline CDR1 and CDR2: MGHRA and YSYEKL. This CDR3 has 14 amino acids. CDR3 DNA: TGCGCCAGCAGCCTAAAGAGTAGCAATCAGCCCCAGCATTTT. It is translated as CASSLKSSNQPQHF.

This clonotype was detected many times. This rearrangement joins TRBV2 to TRBJ2-5; the D gene is possibly TRBD2 (6 bases). This CDR3 is built from 15 residues. The germline gives CDR1 SNHLY, CDR2 FYNNEI. V lost 6 bases to trimming and J lost 4 bases, with 18 bases between them. CDR3 sequence (DNA): TGTGCCAGCAGCGATAGACTAGGTCCCCGAGAGACCCAGTACTTC. Translation gives CASSDRLGPRETQYF.

This clonotype was recorded at least ten times. This chain links TRBV7-6 with TRBJ2-2, with TRBD2 matching 8 bases. Per the germline V gene, CDR1 is SGHVS and CDR2 is FNYEAQ. This CDR3 comprises 16 residues. V lost 5 bases to trimming and J lost 1 base; unmatched junction nucleotides: 6. The CDR3 DNA reads TGTGCCAGCAGCAACGGACTAGCCCAGAACACCGGGGAGCTGTTTTTT. Translation gives CASSNGLAQNTGELFF. Variable domain in full (rest from reference TRBV7-6 and TRBJ2-2): GAGVSQSPRYKVTKRGQDVALRCDPISGHVSLYWYRQALGQGPEFLTYFNYEAQQDKSGLPNDRFSAERPEGSISTLTIQRTEQRDSAMYRCASSNGLAQNTGELFFGEGSRLTVL.

In this sample, this clonotype turned up many times. This chain links TRBV6-5 with TRBJ1-5, with 7 bases fitting TRBD1. This CDR3 has 15 residues. Germline-derived CDR1 and CDR2 are MNHEY and SVGAGI. Losses at the gene ends were 6 bases for V and 0 bases for J; bases not matched to a gene: 5. CDR3 in DNA: TGTGCCAGCAGGGGGACAGCGAATAGCAATCAGCCCCAGCATTTT. Residues: CASRGTANSNQPQHF.

About this clonotype: This clone may be a read error of a much larger clone one base away. The rearrangement links TRBV19 to TRBJ1-6, with D uncertain. V dropped 6 bases and J dropped 9 bases, with 18 bases sitting between them. The CDR3 has 15 residues. Germline V gives CDR1 LNHDA, CDR2 SQIVND (reference sequence). CDR3 residues: CASSPGGVGSSPLHF. CDR3 nucleotides: TGTGCCAGTAGCCCGGGAGGCGTGGGTAGTTCACCCCTCCACTTT.

The chain combines TRBV28 with TRBJ1-5; TRBD1 aligns across 8 bases. This CDR3 has 15 residues. V shed 3 bases, J shed 6 bases, and the junction held 7 bases outside the gene matches. The germline V gene has CDR1 MDHEN and CDR2 SYDVKM. This chain's CDR3 is CASSFRQGMGQPQHF. The CDR3, as DNA: TGTGCCAGCAGTTTCCGACAGGGGATGGGTCAGCCCCAGCATTTT.

This clonotype was detected ten times or more. J is TRBJ2-7 and V is TRBV10-1, with 8 bases that match TRBD2. The CDR3 spans 15 residues. CDR1 is WNHNN and CDR2 is SYGVQD in the germline V gene (reference sequence). V gave up 0 bases and J gave up 5 bases; unmatched junction bases: 6. The CDR3 DNA follows: TGCGCCAGCAGTGAGTCGGGGACTAGGAAAAACGAGCAGTACTTC. Translating it yields CASSESGTRKNEQYF.

This clonotype was seen at least ten times. The CDR3 sequence: CASSPSAHSYGYTF. The CDR3 nucleotides read TGTGCCAGCAGCCCCTCGGCGCATTCCTATGGCTACACCTTC. The chain is built from TRBV9 and TRBJ1-2; D ambiguous. In germline, CDR1 is SGDLS, CDR2 YYNGEE. Deletions cut 4 bases from V and 4 bases from J, with 14 bases between. The CDR3 has 14 residues.

The genes are TRBV6-2 or TRBV6-3 and TRBJ1-3, with D perhaps matching TRBD1 (5 bases). The CDR3 spans 11 residues. Germline V lookup: CDR1 MNHEY, CDR2 SVGEGT. V shed 4 bases and J shed 9 bases, with 7 bases lying between them. The CDR3: CASSLRGTIYF. In nucleotides, the CDR3 is TGTGCCAGCAGTTTAAGGGGCACCATATATTTT.

In this sample, this clonotype turned up many times. The J gene is TRBJ1-2, the V gene TRBV12-3 or TRBV12-4; D ambiguous. V dropped 5 bases and J dropped 0 bases, with 10 bases sitting between them. The CDR3 runs 14 residues. CDR3 amino acids: CASSPSDPNYGYTF. CDR3 DNA: TGTGCCAGCAGTCCAAGTGACCCTAACTATGGCTACACCTTC.

This clonotype was counted many times. The chain has TRBV20-1 and TRBJ2-2, with TRBD1 identical over 7 bases. The CDR3 is made up of 13 amino acids. Germline V gene data show CDR1 as DFQATT and CDR2 as SNEGSKA (reference sequence). After removal of 3 bases from V and 6 bases from J, the junction contained 4 bases not matched to a gene. CDR3 nucleotides: TGCAGTGCTAGGTCGACAGGGTCCGGGGAGCTGTTTTTT. This sequence encodes CSARSTGSGELFF.

This clonotype was detected many times. The chain carries TRBV30 and TRBJ2-2; D ambiguous. Germline assignment: CDR1 GTSNPN and CDR2 SVGIG (reference sequence). The CDR3 has 14 amino acids. Trimming pared 3 bases from V and 3 bases from J, leaving 11 bases between. CDR3 sequence: CAWSLRLDTGELFF. The CDR3 DNA sequence: TGTGCCTGGAGCCTACGGCTGGACACCGGGGAGCTGTTTTTT.

This chain links TRBV7-6 with TRBJ1-6; TRBD1 might be the D (5 bases). Trimming shortened V by 3 bases and J by 6 bases, and 9 bases separated the two germline ends. The CDR3 contains 14 residues. Per germline, CDR1 SGHVS and CDR2 FNYEAQ. As DNA, the CDR3 is TGTGCCAGCAGCTTCCGGCAGGGTAATTCACCCCTCCACTTT. Translated: CASSFRQGNSPLHF.

This clonotype was found many times. The V call is TRBV20-1, the J call TRBJ2-2; 9 bases are a match to TRBD1. Germline V CDR1 and CDR2: DFQATT, SNEGSKA (reference sequence). The V segment lost 5 bases and the J segment 10 bases; nucleotides outside the gene matches: 8. CDR3 length equals 13 residues. The CDR3 DNA is TGCAGTGCTCTGACAGGGGGTGAGGAGGAGCTGTTTTTT. Protein product: CSALTGGEEELFF.